This note documents a single T cell receptor (beta chain) sequence. The sample belongs to a study of HIV-infected patients and healthy controls. TCRdb re-derived calls from the 5' RACE reads in MiXCR, one entry per CDR3 protein. The table shows about 64,000 distinct CDR3 sequences, with roughly 21% occurring only once. Sample: CD4+ T cells from blood. This receptor was obtained from a human donor in good health.

In DNA form, the CDR3 reads TGTGCCAGCAGTACTAGCGGGGCCTACAATGAGCAGTTCTTC. This gives the protein CASSTSGAYNEQFF. V gene TRBV6-1 combines with J gene TRBJ2-1; TRBD2 matches at 10 bases. V dropped 5 bases and J dropped 2; count of bases not matched to a gene: 0. Germline V gene lookup returns CDR1 MNHNS and CDR2 SASEGT. The CDR3 has 14 amino acids.